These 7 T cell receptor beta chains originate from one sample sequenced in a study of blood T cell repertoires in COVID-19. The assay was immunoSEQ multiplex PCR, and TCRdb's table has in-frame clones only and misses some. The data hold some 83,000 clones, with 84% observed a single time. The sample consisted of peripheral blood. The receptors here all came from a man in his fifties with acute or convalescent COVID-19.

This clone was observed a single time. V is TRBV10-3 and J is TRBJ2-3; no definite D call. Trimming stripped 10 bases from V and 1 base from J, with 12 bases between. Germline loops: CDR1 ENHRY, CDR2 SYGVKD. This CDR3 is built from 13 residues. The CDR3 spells CATVEAGTDTQYF. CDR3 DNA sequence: TGTGCCACTGTTGAGGCTGGCACAGATACGCAGTATTTT.

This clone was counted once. CDR3 protein: CASRETGTNYGYTF. In DNA form, the CDR3 reads TGTGCCAGCAGGGAGACAGGGACTAACTATGGCTACACCTTC. The V call is TRBV27, the J call TRBJ1-2, with 7 bases fitting TRBD1. Trimming at V came to 6 bases and at J to 0 bases, leaving 4 bases not matched to a gene. The CDR3 covers 14 residues. Per germline, CDR1 MNHEY and CDR2 SMNVEV (reference sequence).

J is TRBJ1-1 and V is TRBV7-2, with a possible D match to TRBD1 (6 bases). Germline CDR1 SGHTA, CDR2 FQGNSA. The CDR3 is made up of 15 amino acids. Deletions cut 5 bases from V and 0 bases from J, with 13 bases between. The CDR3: CASSQQGTLNTEAFF. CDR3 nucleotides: TGTGCCAGCAGCCAACAAGGGACATTGAACACTGAAGCTTTCTTT.

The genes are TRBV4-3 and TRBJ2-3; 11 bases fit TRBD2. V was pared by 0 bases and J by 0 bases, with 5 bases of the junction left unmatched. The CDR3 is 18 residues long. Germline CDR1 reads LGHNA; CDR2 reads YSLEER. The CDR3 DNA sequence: TGCGCCAGCAGCCAAGAAACTAGCGGGGGCCCGAGCACAGATACGCAGTATTTT. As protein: CASSQETSGGPSTDTQYF.

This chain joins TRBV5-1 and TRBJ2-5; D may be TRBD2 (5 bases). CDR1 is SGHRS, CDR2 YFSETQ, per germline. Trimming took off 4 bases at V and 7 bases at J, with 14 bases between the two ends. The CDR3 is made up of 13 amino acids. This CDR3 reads CASSVTGRGTQYF. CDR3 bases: TGCGCCAGCAGCGTTACGGGTCGGGGGACCCAGTACTTC. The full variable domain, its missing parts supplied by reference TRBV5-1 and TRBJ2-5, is KAGVTQTPRYLIKTRGQQVTLSCSPISGHRSVSWYQQTPGQGLQFLFEYFSETQRNKGNFPGRFSGRQFSNSRSEMNVSTLELGDSALYLCASSVTGRGTQYFGPGTRLLVL.

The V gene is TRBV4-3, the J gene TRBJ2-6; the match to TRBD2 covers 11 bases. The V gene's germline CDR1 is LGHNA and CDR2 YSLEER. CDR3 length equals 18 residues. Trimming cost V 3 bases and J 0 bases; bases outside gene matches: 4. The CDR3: CASSQLSGGASGANVLTF. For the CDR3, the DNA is TGCGCCAGCAGCCAGCTTAGCGGGGGGGCCTCTGGGGCCAACGTCCTGACTTTC.

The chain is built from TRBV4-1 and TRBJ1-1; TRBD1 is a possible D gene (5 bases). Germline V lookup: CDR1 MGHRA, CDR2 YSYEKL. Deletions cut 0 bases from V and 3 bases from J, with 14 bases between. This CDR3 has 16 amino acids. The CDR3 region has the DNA TGCGCCAGCAGCCAAGAAGAATTAGGGGTTGACACTGAAGCTTTCTTT. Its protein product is CASSQEELGVDTEAFF.